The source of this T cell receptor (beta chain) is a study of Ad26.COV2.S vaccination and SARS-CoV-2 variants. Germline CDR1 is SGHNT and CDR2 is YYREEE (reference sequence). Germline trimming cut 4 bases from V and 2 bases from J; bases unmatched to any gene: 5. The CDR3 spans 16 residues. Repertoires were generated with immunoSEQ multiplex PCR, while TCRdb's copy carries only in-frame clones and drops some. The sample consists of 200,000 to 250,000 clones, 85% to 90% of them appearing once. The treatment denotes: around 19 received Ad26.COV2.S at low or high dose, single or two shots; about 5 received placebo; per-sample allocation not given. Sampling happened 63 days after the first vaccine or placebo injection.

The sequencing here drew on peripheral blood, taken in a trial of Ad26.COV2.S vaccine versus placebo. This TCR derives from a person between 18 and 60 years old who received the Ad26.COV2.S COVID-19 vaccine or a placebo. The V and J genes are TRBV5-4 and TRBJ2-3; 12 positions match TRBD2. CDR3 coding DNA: TGTGCCAGCAGCCCCCGGACTAGCGGGGCCACAGATACGCAGTATTTT. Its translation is CASSPRTSGATDTQYF.